The present T cell receptor (beta chain) was sequenced within a study of beta chain features in type 1 diabetes. Study-level findings and limits: All four CD4+ subsets from Type 1 diabetes patients carried moderately but significantly shorter TCRB CDR3s.

On this clone: Its specificity is not known.

Germline V gives CDR1 MNHEY, CDR2 SVGAGI. This CDR3 has 13 amino acids. The V segment lost 10 bases and the J segment 0 bases; nucleotides outside the gene matches: 6. The entirety of the isolated RNA underwent reverse transcription, so expressed TCRB transcripts were sequenced. Sequencing was performed with immunoSEQ multiplex PCR; in TCRdb, only in-frame clones are kept and a portion is missing. The data hold approximately 250,000 clones, with around an eighth observed a single time. Every single donor gave one heparinised blood draw, and these averaged roughly 120 mL. Sequencing was performed on naive CD4+ T cells from blood. The rearrangement uses TRBV6-5 and TRBJ2-7; 7 bases agree with TRBD1. The TCR comes from a woman in her 40s in good health. This CDR3 is CATIAGGSYEQYF. In nucleotides, the CDR3 is TGTGCCACCATAGCAGGGGGCTCCTACGAGCAGTACTTC.